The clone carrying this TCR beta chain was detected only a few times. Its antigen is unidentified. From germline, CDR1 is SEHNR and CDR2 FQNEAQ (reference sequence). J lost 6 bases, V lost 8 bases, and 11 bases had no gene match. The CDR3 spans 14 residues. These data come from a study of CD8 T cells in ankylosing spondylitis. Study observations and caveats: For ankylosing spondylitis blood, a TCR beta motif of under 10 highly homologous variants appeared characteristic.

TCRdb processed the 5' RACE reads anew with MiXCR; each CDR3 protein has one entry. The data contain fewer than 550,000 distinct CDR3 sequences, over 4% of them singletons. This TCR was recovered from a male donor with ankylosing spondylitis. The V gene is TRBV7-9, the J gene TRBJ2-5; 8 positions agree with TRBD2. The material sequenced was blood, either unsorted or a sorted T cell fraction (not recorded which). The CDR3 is CASGDSGMGKTQYF. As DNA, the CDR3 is TGTGCCAGCGGGGATAGCGGGATGGGGAAGACCCAGTACTTC.